The rows below give T cell receptor beta chains drawn from one sample of a study of T cell repertoires in cytomegalovirus infection. TCRdb processed the reads anew with MiXCR; each CDR3 protein has one entry. The sample shows about 180,000 distinct CDR3 sequences, about an eighth of them seen only once. Source material: PBMCs. Receptors originate from a human donor in good health (CMV status not recorded). Some clones in this sample may be carry-over from other donors' samples. Each CDR3 is given with its conserved first and last residue. The D gene is left open where the match is weak. The listing skips clone size in some rows; elsewhere it reads once, few, many or a size class.

D gene: .
V gene: TRBV11-1
clone size: many
J gene: TRBJ2-1
CDR3 DNA: TGTGCCAGCAGCTTAGTAGGGTCAGGGGGGGTCTACAATGAGCAGTTCTTC
CDR3 protein: CASSLVGSGGVYNEQFF

D gene: .
V gene: TRBV6-7
clone size: few
J gene: TRBJ1-5
CDR3 DNA: TGTGCCAGCACCCCAGTCGCCAGGGATCAGCCCCAGCATTTT
CDR3 protein: CASTPVARDQPQHF

D gene: .
V gene: TRBV7-2
clone size: medium-sized
J gene: TRBJ2-5
CDR3 DNA: TGTGCCAGCAGCTCCCGGCGGGGCGGAGAGACCCAGTACTTC
CDR3 protein: CASSSRRGGETQYF

D gene: .
V gene: TRBV6-1
clone size: many
J gene: TRBJ1-2
CDR3 DNA: TGTGCCAGCAGTGAAGGGACTTTGGGCTACACCTTC
CDR3 protein: CASSEGTLGYTF

D gene: TRBD2
V gene: TRBV6-2/TRBV6-3
clone size: many
J gene: TRBJ2-7
CDR3 DNA: TGTGCCAGCAGTTACTCTGCCAGGACTAGCGGGAGTTTACACGAGCAGTACTTC
CDR3 protein: CASSYSARTSGSLHEQYF

D gene: TRBD1
V gene: TRBV6-2/TRBV6-3
clone size: .
J gene: TRBJ1-1
CDR3 DNA: TGTGCCAGCAGTTACTTGGGGCAGGGGGCCAGTGAAGCTTTCTTT
CDR3 protein: CASSYLGQGASEAFF

D gene: .
V gene: TRBV7-6
clone size: many
J gene: TRBJ1-1
CDR3 DNA: TGTGCCAGCAGCTTAGCAGTACAGCGGACTGAAGCTTTCTTT
CDR3 protein: CASSLAVQRTEAFF

D gene: .
V gene: TRBV12-3/TRBV12-4
clone size: many
J gene: TRBJ2-2
CDR3 DNA: TGTGCCAGCAGGTCGGGACACAACACCGGGGAGCTGTTTTTT
CDR3 protein: CASRSGHNTGELFF

D gene: .
V gene: TRBV12-3/TRBV12-4
clone size: many
J gene: TRBJ1-2
CDR3 DNA: TGTGCCAGCATTTCCCACGGGGGACTCAACTATGGCTACACCTTC
CDR3 protein: CASISHGGLNYGYTF

D gene: .
V gene: TRBV25-1
clone size: few
J gene: TRBJ1-6
CDR3 DNA: TGTGCCAGCAGTGATCTCTTGGCTTCACCCCTCCACTTT
CDR3 protein: CASSDLLASPLHF

D gene: .
V gene: TRBV9
clone size: .
J gene: TRBJ2-7
CDR3 DNA: TGTGCCAGCAGCGTAGGAGGGGGGGACGAGCAGTACTTC
CDR3 protein: CASSVGGGDEQYF

D gene: TRBD2
V gene: TRBV24-1
clone size: .
J gene: TRBJ2-5
CDR3 DNA: TGTGCCACCTCGAAAGCGGGAGGGCCTGAGGAGACCCAGTACTTC
CDR3 protein: CATSKAGGPEETQYF

D gene: TRBD2
V gene: TRBV7-2
clone size: many
J gene: TRBJ2-1
CDR3 DNA: TGTGCCACCCAACCCGGGACTATCTACAATGAGCAGTTCTTC
CDR3 protein: CATQPGTIYNEQFF

D gene: .
V gene: TRBV18
clone size: few
J gene: TRBJ2-2
CDR3 DNA: TGTGCCAGCTCACCACGGGAGTCCGGGGAGCTGTTTTTT
CDR3 protein: CASSPRESGELFF

D gene: .
V gene: TRBV6-2/TRBV6-3
clone size: many
J gene: TRBJ2-3
CDR3 DNA: TGTGCCAGCGAAACGGGGGCCTCCATACCGAAGTATTTT
CDR3 protein: CASETGASIPKYF

D gene: .
V gene: TRBV12-3/TRBV12-4
clone size: many
J gene: TRBJ2-7
CDR3 DNA: TGTGCCAGCAGTGACAGGACCTACGAGCAGTACTTC
CDR3 protein: CASSDRTYEQYF

D gene: .
V gene: TRBV7-2
clone size: few
J gene: TRBJ2-6
CDR3 DNA: TGTGCCAGCAGCTTAGCTGCGACTGGGGCCAACGTCCTGACTTTC
CDR3 protein: CASSLAATGANVLTF

D gene: .
V gene: TRBV20-1
clone size: few
J gene: TRBJ2-1
CDR3 DNA: TGCAGTGCTACGGTGGGGGGTTCGAGTGAGCAGTTCTTC
CDR3 protein: CSATVGGSSEQFF

D gene: .
V gene: TRBV12-5
clone size: few
J gene: TRBJ2-5
CDR3 DNA: TGTGCTAGTGGTACGGGAGATACCCAGTACTTC
CDR3 protein: CASGTGDTQYF

D gene: TRBD2
V gene: TRBV7-2
clone size: many
J gene: TRBJ2-2
CDR3 DNA: TGTGCCAGCAGCCCTAGCGGGGAGGGGACCGGGGAGCTGTTTTTT
CDR3 protein: CASSPSGEGTGELFF

D gene: TRBD2
V gene: TRBV20-1
clone size: .
J gene: TRBJ2-1
CDR3 DNA: TGCAGTGCCACCGGACTAGCGGGAGCCCATGAGCAGTTCTTC
CDR3 protein: CSATGLAGAHEQFF

D gene: TRBD1
V gene: TRBV29-1
clone size: few
J gene: TRBJ2-7
CDR3 DNA: TGCAGCGTTACCAGGGGGCGCGAGCAGTACTTC
CDR3 protein: CSVTRGREQYF

D gene: .
V gene: TRBV6-2/TRBV6-3
clone size: many
J gene: TRBJ2-1
CDR3 DNA: TGTGCCAGCAGAGTGGGAGGTTTTAATGAGCAGTTCTTC
CDR3 protein: CASRVGGFNEQFF

D gene: .
V gene: TRBV20-1
clone size: .
J gene: TRBJ1-5
CDR3 DNA: TGCAGTGCTAGAGATCTGGGATCGTGGAATCAGCCCCAGCATTTT
CDR3 protein: CSARDLGSWNQPQHF

D gene: .
V gene: TRBV10-2
clone size: .
J gene: TRBJ2-7
CDR3 DNA: TGCGCCAGCAGTGGGGGCGACGGAAGCTACGAGCAGTACTTC
CDR3 protein: CASSGGDGSYEQYF

D gene: .
V gene: TRBV7-2
clone size: many
J gene: TRBJ2-3
CDR3 DNA: TGTGCCAGCTTAGCGGCCTTTAGCACAGATACGCAGTATTTT
CDR3 protein: CASLAAFSTDTQYF

D gene: TRBD2
V gene: TRBV7-3
clone size: many
J gene: TRBJ2-3
CDR3 DNA: TGTGCCAGCAGCTTAGCGGGAGGTTCCACAGATACGCAGTATTTT
CDR3 protein: CASSLAGGSTDTQYF

D gene: .
V gene: TRBV11-3
clone size: few
J gene: TRBJ2-1
CDR3 DNA: TGTGCCAGCAGCCCGCGGGTTAGCGGCTCCTACAATGAGCAGTTCTTC
CDR3 protein: CASSPRVSGSYNEQFF

D gene: .
V gene: TRBV5-1
clone size: .
J gene: TRBJ2-7
CDR3 DNA: TGCGCCAGCAGCTCCCTGGGAAACGAGCAGTACTTC
CDR3 protein: CASSSLGNEQYF

D gene: .
V gene: TRBV7-8
clone size: many
J gene: TRBJ1-4
CDR3 DNA: TGTGCCAGCAGCTTAGACGGTGGAAGGGGAGAAAAACTGTTTTTT
CDR3 protein: CASSLDGGRGEKLFF

D gene: .
V gene: TRBV19
clone size: few
J gene: TRBJ2-2
CDR3 DNA: TGTGCCAGTACTCTCCTCGCACGGCAGGGATCCACCGGGGAGCTGTTTTTT
CDR3 protein: CASTLLARQGSTGELFF

D gene: TRBD1
V gene: TRBV29-1
clone size: .
J gene: TRBJ2-2
CDR3 DNA: TGCAGCGTCTCAAACCAGGGGGCTGAAAACACCGGGGAGCTGTTTTTT
CDR3 protein: CSVSNQGAENTGELFF

D gene: .
V gene: TRBV28
clone size: few
J gene: TRBJ1-2
CDR3 DNA: TGTGCCAGCAGTTTCGGAAAGGCTCGGAGCTACACCTTC
CDR3 protein: CASSFGKARSYTF

D gene: .
V gene: TRBV6-6
clone size: few
J gene: TRBJ2-4
CDR3 DNA: TGTGCCAGCAGTCCCCGGACGCCGCCAAAAAACATTCAGTACTTC
CDR3 protein: CASSPRTPPKNIQYF

D gene: TRBD1
V gene: TRBV28
clone size: few
J gene: TRBJ1-5
CDR3 DNA: TGTGCCAGCAGTTTCCTGACAGGGGAGAGCAATCAGCCCCAGCATTTT
CDR3 protein: CASSFLTGESNQPQHF

D gene: .
V gene: TRBV12-3/TRBV12-4
clone size: many
J gene: TRBJ1-5
CDR3 DNA: TGTGCCAGCAGTTTACAGGCAGGTGAGAATCAGCCCCAGCATTTT
CDR3 protein: CASSLQAGENQPQHF

D gene: .
V gene: TRBV15
clone size: few
J gene: TRBJ1-2
CDR3 DNA: TGTGCCACCAGCAGAGATTTGATAGGGTCGGGCTATGGCTACACCTTC
CDR3 protein: CATSRDLIGSGYGYTF

D gene: .
V gene: TRBV6-6
clone size: many
J gene: TRBJ2-3
CDR3 DNA: TGTGCCACCGGAAGGGGGAGTAGCACAGATACGCAGTATTTT
CDR3 protein: CATGRGSSTDTQYF

D gene: .
V gene: TRBV12-3/TRBV12-4
clone size: many
J gene: TRBJ2-2
CDR3 DNA: TGTGCCAGCAGTCGGACAGGGAGGGACACCGGGGAGCTGTTTTTT
CDR3 protein: CASSRTGRDTGELFF

D gene: .
V gene: TRBV24-1
clone size: many
J gene: TRBJ1-5
CDR3 DNA: TGTGCCACCAGTGATTCCAGGGAAGACCAGCCCCAGCATTTT
CDR3 protein: CATSDSREDQPQHF

D gene: .
V gene: TRBV7-9
clone size: few
J gene: TRBJ2-7
CDR3 DNA: TGTGCCAGCAGCTTAGGGGGCGAGGGCGAGCAGTACTTC
CDR3 protein: CASSLGGEGEQYF

D gene: .
V gene: TRBV5-4
clone size: few
J gene: TRBJ2-5
CDR3 DNA: TGTGCCAGCAGCTCACCCGGGATCCAAGAGACCCAGTACTTC
CDR3 protein: CASSSPGIQETQYF

D gene: TRBD1
V gene: TRBV6-2/TRBV6-3
clone size: .
J gene: TRBJ2-7
CDR3 DNA: TGTGCCAGCAGTTACTCGAGACAGGGGACCTACGAGCAGTACTTC
CDR3 protein: CASSYSRQGTYEQYF

D gene: .
V gene: TRBV5-1
clone size: .
J gene: TRBJ2-7
CDR3 DNA: TGCGCCAGCAGCTTGGCTTCACCCGGCACCTACGAGCAGTACTTC
CDR3 protein: CASSLASPGTYEQYF

D gene: .
V gene: TRBV28
clone size: .
J gene: TRBJ2-3
CDR3 DNA: TGTGCCAGCAGTTTTCGGGGACTCGGAGGGGATACGCAGTATTTT
CDR3 protein: CASSFRGLGGDTQYF

D gene: TRBD1
V gene: TRBV7-9
clone size: many
J gene: TRBJ2-3
CDR3 DNA: TGTGCCAGCAGCCCCCCGTCCCCGACAGGGATCTTGGAGGATACGCAGTATTTT
CDR3 protein: CASSPPSPTGILEDTQYF